What follows are 7 T cell receptor beta chains derived from one specimen sequenced in a study of graft-versus-host responses after intestinal transplantation (dated by TCRdb to the early 2020s). The protocol used for the library was the immunoSEQ multiplex PCR assay. In TCRdb, the immuneACCESS table is reduced to in-frame sequences with V and J assigned. These tables do not hold every clone; where another copy was compared, an unresolved V gene accounts for under half, and the others remain unexplained. The sample records tens of thousands of clones, roughly 89% of which are singletons. The biggest ten clones account for 6.5% to 8% of the sample. The source was bone marrow, collected roughly 110 weeks after intestinal transplantation. These receptors were taken from a human patient who received an intestinal transplant, so some T cells may come from the graft donor.

V usage is TRBV7-9 and J usage is TRBJ2-5; 13 positions match TRBD2. Germline-derived CDR1 and CDR2 are SEHNR and FQNEAQ (reference sequence). The ends lost 5 bases at V and 13 bases at J; junction bases unmatched: 13. CDR3 length equals 15 residues. CDR3: CASSQETSGGPSLYF. The CDR3 bases are TGTGCCAGCAGCCAAGAGACTAGCGGGGGGCCCTCGCTGTACTTC.

The chain combines TRBV27 with TRBJ2-3; D ambiguous. CDR3 length: 13 residues. The germline V gene has CDR1 MNHEY and CDR2 SMNVEV (reference sequence). The V gene lost 3 bases and the J gene lost 4 bases, with 8 bases spanning the gap. The CDR3 DNA reads as TGTGCCAGCAGTTTTGAGGCCGCAGATACGCAGTATTTT. This gives the protein CASSFEAADTQYF.

The chain carries TRBV7-6 and TRBJ2-5, with D unresolved. The length of the CDR3 is 10 residues. V dropped 8 bases and J dropped 5 bases, with 6 bases sitting between them. The germline V gene encodes CDR1 SGHVS and CDR2 FNYEAQ. Here the CDR3 reads CASGVETQYF. The CDR3 DNA follows: TGTGCCAGCGGCGTGGAGACCCAGTACTTC.

The V gene is TRBV19, the J gene TRBJ1-1, with D perhaps TRBD1 (5 bases). The V gene's germline CDR1 is LNHDA and CDR2 SQIVND (reference sequence). The CDR3 sequence is 16 residues long. The ends were cut back, 6 bases at V and 4 bases at J, with 21 bases in the middle. The CDR3 spells CASRRPGTFLVTEAFF. CDR3 coding DNA: TGTGCCAGTAGGCGTCCCGGGACTTTTTTGGTCACTGAAGCTTTCTTT.

J is TRBJ2-5 and V is TRBV27; a weak D match, TRBD1 (5 bases). The germline CDR1 and CDR2 sequences are MNHEY and SMNVEV (reference sequence). This CDR3 is 14 amino acids long. V was cut by 8 bases and J by 2 bases, with 15 bases left in between. CDR3 sequence reads: CASVQGGLQETQYF. CDR3 DNA sequence: TGTGCCAGCGTTCAGGGCGGCCTACAAGAGACCCAGTACTTC.

This chain uses TRBV4-1 with TRBJ1-6; no firm D call. Germline CDR1 reads MGHRA; CDR2 reads YSYEKL. This CDR3 is 15 amino acids long. Trimming left V 1 base short and J 3 bases short, with 7 bases between. DNA of the CDR3: TGCGCCAGCAGCCAAGGATCCTTCTATAATTCACCCCTCCACTTT. Its translation: CASSQGSFYNSPLHF.

V is TRBV6-4 and J is TRBJ2-1; D gene unclear. CDR3 size: 12 residues. Germline V gene sequence: CDR1 MRHNA, CDR2 SNTAGT. Trimming removed 2 bases at V and 12 bases at J, with 11 bases between. CDR3 in amino acids: CASSDPQERQFF. As DNA, the CDR3 is TGTGCCAGCAGTGACCCCCAAGAGCGGCAGTTCTTC.